The following is a T cell receptor (beta chain) sequence with its context. Antigen: not known. This sample is part of a study of blood T cells in healthy people across ages. Next came a second PCR, run for about 7 to 12 cycles, which used a sample-barcoded 5' primer along with a J-beta primer mix. TCRdb passed the 5' RACE reads through MiXCR, listing each CDR3 protein once. The repertoire holds 1.5 million or so distinct CDR3 sequences, roughly two fifths seen once, with more than 4% in the top ten. V shed 6 bases and J 5 bases; nucleotides not matched to a gene: 9. Per germline, CDR1 MNHEY and CDR2 SVGEGT. The CDR3 totals 15 residues. Study-wide results and caveats: The CMV status of each donor remained undetermined, and this could have confounded shifts in expanded clonotypes. Diversity was higher, and naive CD4+ cells more numerous, in long-lived donors than in aged donors. It was held that the diversity estimates obtained from one million T cells were underestimates.

The chain is built from TRBV6-2 or TRBV6-3 and TRBJ2-5; 10 positions agree with TRBD1. The receptor's source is a woman between 18 and 30 years old in good health. The sequencing input was blood. The CDR3 sequence is CASRPTTGGYETQYF. The DNA for the CDR3 is TGTGCCAGCAGACCGACGACAGGGGGCTACGAGACCCAGTACTTC.